The present TCR beta chain was sequenced within a study of T cells after yellow fever vaccination. This CDR3 contains 12 residues. Germline V gene lookup returns CDR1 LNHDA and CDR2 SQIVND (reference sequence). Comments on this clonotype: Relative to the germline gene, one junction end is altered; a read error may explain this.

TCRdb independently ran MiXCR on the 5' RACE reads; one entry per CDR3 protein. The repertoire holds a few hundred thousand distinct CDR3 sequences, with 8.7% as singletons. The receptor comes from a man aged 18-30 years who received the YFV17D yellow fever vaccine. Here the sequenced sample was PBMCs, taken on the day of the first yellow fever vaccination. V usage is TRBV19 and J usage is TRBJ2-3; D is unresolved. The DNA of the CDR3 is TGTGCCAGTATTGCTCCCCCAGATGCGCAGTATTTT. Its translation: CASIAPPDAQYF.